A selection of T cell receptor beta chains follows, all from one sample in a study of blood T cells in healthy people across ages. TCRdb re-analysed the 5' RACE reads in MiXCR, keeping a single row per CDR3 protein. The data hold about 1.7 million distinct CDR3 sequences, with about 28% observed a single time. Source material: blood. The receptors come from a woman aged 25 to 45 in good health. Each CDR3 is given with its conserved first and last residue. A D gene is named only where the DNA matches it firmly. The size entry is marked missing in some rows and otherwise reads once, few, many or a size class.

TRBJ1-4	TRBV29-1	many	NA	TGCAGCGTCCAACAGGACAAACTGTTTTTT	CSVQQDKLFF
TRBJ2-7	TRBV7-2	NA	NA	TGTGCCAGCCGGGCCCACAATGAGCAGTACTTC	CASRAHNEQYF
TRBJ2-4	TRBV6-1	NA	NA	TGTGCCAGCACCAGATCAGACAGTAGACTAGCCAAAAACATTCAGTACTTC	CASTRSDSRLAKNIQYF
TRBJ2-1	TRBV28	NA	NA	TGTGCCAGAGTCAATGAGCAGTTCTTC	CARVNEQFF
TRBJ2-1	TRBV5-1	NA	NA	TGCGCCAGCTCGACCCACAGCGAGAGTGGCAATGAGCAGTTCTTC	CASSTHSESGNEQFF
TRBJ2-3	TRBV9	few	NA	TGTGCCAGCAGCGAGTCCGAAGGGGGAGGGGGGAGAGATACGCAGTATTTT	CASSESEGGGGRDTQYF
TRBJ1-3	TRBV2	few	TRBD1	TGTGCCAGCACCTGGACAGGGGGAGACACCATATATTTT	CASTWTGGDTIYF
TRBJ2-3	TRBV10-3	few	TRBD2	TGTGCCATCAGTCGAGATGCGGGAGCAGATACGCAGTATTTT	CAISRDAGADTQYF
TRBJ2-7	TRBV5-1	NA	NA	TGCGCCGGCAGCTTTTTGAAATCTTACGAGCAGTACTTC	CAGSFLKSYEQYF
TRBJ2-7	TRBV20-1	NA	TRBD2	TGCAGTGCTAGGGATACGGGACTAGCGGTTTATAGCTCCTACGAGCAGTACTTC	CSARDTGLAVYSSYEQYF
TRBJ1-1	TRBV2	few	TRBD1	TGTGCCAGCAGGGGGGACAGGGGCCTAAACGCTGAAGCTTTCTTT	CASRGDRGLNAEAFF
TRBJ2-1	TRBV5-1	NA	TRBD2	TGCGCCAGCAGCTTCAGCGGGGGGGAGTACAATGAGCAGTTCTTC	CASSFSGGEYNEQFF
TRBJ1-6	TRBV7-2	NA	TRBD1	TGTGCCAGCAGCGGACAGGGTTTTAATTCACCCCTCCACTTT	CASSGQGFNSPLHF
TRBJ1-2	TRBV6-2/TRBV6-3	few	NA	TGTGCCAGTATGAGATACTATGGCTACACCTTC	CASMRYYGYTF
TRBJ2-3	TRBV20-1	NA	NA	TGCAGTGCTACTCGGGACGGGGCTCGGGCAGATACGCAGTATTTT	CSATRDGARADTQYF
TRBJ1-2	TRBV20-1	many	NA	TGCAGTGCTAGAGATAGGGCAGGGAATCTACCGGGCTATGGCTACACCTTC	CSARDRAGNLPGYGYTF
TRBJ2-7	TRBV7-9	few	NA	TGTGCCAGCAGCGCGACGGGATCTACCTACGAGCAGTACTTC	CASSATGSTYEQYF
TRBJ2-4	TRBV9	NA	TRBD1	TGTGCCGGCAGCTTCCAGAGGGGGCGAAACATTCAGTACTTC	CAGSFQRGRNIQYF
TRBJ2-5	TRBV7-2	NA	NA	TGTGCCAGCAGCCTACGCCGGGGGGACAAGCAGTACTTC	CASSLRRGDKQYF
TRBJ2-7	TRBV20-1	NA	TRBD2	TGCAGTGCTAGAAGCGCCACCTTAAGCGGGAAGGTAAAGTACGAGCAGTACTTC	CSARSATLSGKVKYEQYF
TRBJ1-4	TRBV29-1	once	TRBD1	TGCAGCGTTGGACAGGGGATCTCGGAAAAACTGTTTTTT	CSVGQGISEKLFF
TRBJ1-2	TRBV6-2/TRBV6-3	NA	NA	TGTGCCAGCAGCCCGACGGCACTCGGCTATGGCTTCACCTTC	CASSPTALGYGFTF
TRBJ2-7	TRBV3-1	NA	NA	TGTGCCAGCGGCTCGGGACTGACCTCCTACGAGCAGTACTTC	CASGSGLTSYEQYF
TRBJ1-1	TRBV11-2	NA	NA	TGTGCCAGCAGCTTAGGCAAAACCGCGGCTTTCTTT	CASSLGKTAAFF
TRBJ2-5	TRBV28	few	NA	TGTGCCAGCAATACTCTCAGGGTTCGGCAAGAGACCCAGTACTTC	CASNTLRVRQETQYF
TRBJ1-5	TRBV2	few	NA	TGTGCCAGCAGCCGCGACAGGAGTCAGCCCCAGCATTTT	CASSRDRSQPQHF
TRBJ1-1	TRBV9	NA	NA	TGTGCCAGCAGCCCAGGGCTTCAGGGGCCCCTGAACACTGAAGCTTTCTTT	CASSPGLQGPLNTEAFF
TRBJ2-7	TRBV7-3	NA	NA	TGTGCCAGCGGTTTGGGTTTATCGAGCTCCTACAGTGAGCAGTACTTC	CASGLGLSSSYSEQYF
TRBJ1-4	TRBV12-3/TRBV12-4	NA	NA	TGTGCCAGCAGGTTCCAGGGGAATGAAAAACTGTTTTTT	CASRFQGNEKLFF
TRBJ2-7	TRBV5-1	NA	NA	TGCGCCAGCAGCTTACGGGACACGGGTCGGGACGAGCAGTACTTC	CASSLRDTGRDEQYF
TRBJ1-5	TRBV20-1	once	NA	TGCAGTGCCCACAGTGGGGATCAGCCCCAGCATTTT	CSAHSGDQPQHF
TRBJ1-1	TRBV30	NA	NA	TGTGCCTGGAGTACTACAAGAGGAATGAACACTGAAGCTTTCTTT	CAWSTTRGMNTEAFF
TRBJ2-5	TRBV21-1	many	NA	TGTGCCAGCAGCAAAGAGGGGAGAGGGGAGACCCAGTACTTC	CASSKEGRGETQYF
TRBJ2-1	TRBV6-6	many	NA	TGTGCCAGCAGGGTGGGACTCGACTTTCCCTCCTACAATGAGCAGTTCTTC	CASRVGLDFPSYNEQFF
TRBJ2-3	TRBV10-3	NA	NA	TGTGCCATCACTAGGGATAGCACAGATACGCAGTATTTT	CAITRDSTDTQYF
TRBJ2-2	TRBV7-8	once	TRBD2	TGTGCCAGCAGCTTAAGACGACTAGCGGGAGTCGGCACCGGGGAGCTGTTTTTT	CASSLRRLAGVGTGELFF
TRBJ1-4	TRBV9	NA	TRBD1	TGTGCCAGCAGCCCCCGGGACAGGGGAGGTGAAAAACTGTTTTTT	CASSPRDRGGEKLFF
TRBJ1-1	TRBV6-1	NA	NA	TGTGCCAACAAGGCAGATAGTGGCACTGAAGCTTTCTTT	CANKADSGTEAFF
TRBJ2-1	TRBV2	few	NA	TGTGCCAGCAGTCGACAGCGTCAGTTCTTC	CASSRQRQFF
TRBJ1-1	TRBV5-5	NA	NA	TGTGCCAGCGGACCGGTCCCGAACACTGAAGCTTTCTTT	CASGPVPNTEAFF
TRBJ2-1	TRBV2	NA	NA	TGTGCCAGCAGTGAAGCCCGGCCCAATACGGTCGATGAGCAGTTCTTC	CASSEARPNTVDEQFF
TRBJ2-6	TRBV5-1	few	TRBD1	TGCGCCAGCAGCCAGGGACAGTTCGGGGCCAACGTCCTGACTTTC	CASSQGQFGANVLTF
TRBJ1-5	TRBV4-1	NA	NA	TGCGCCAGCAGCCAAGATCGTTCGCCTACGGAGCCCCAGCATTTT	CASSQDRSPTEPQHF
TRBJ1-2	TRBV12-3/TRBV12-4	few	NA	TGTGCCAGCAGTAACGTTTCGTTTTACTATGGCTACACCTTC	CASSNVSFYYGYTF